These T cell receptor beta chains were read from a single sample in a study of breast tumors, draining lymph nodes, adjacent tissues. TCRdb re-derived calls from the multiplex PCR reads in MiXCR, one entry per CDR3 protein. The sample includes about 230,000 distinct CDR3 sequences, around 32% seen only once; the top ten take approximately 1.4%. The sample taken for sequencing was axillary lymph node tissue. These receptors were taken from a female donor with breast cancer. Some clones in this sample may be carry-over from other donors' samples. Both conserved end residues are part of each CDR3. A D gene is named only where the DNA matches it firmly. Rows may omit the clone size; those that give it use once, few, many or a size class.

v_gene	d_gene	abundance	j_gene	CDR3nt	CDR3aa
TRBV6-2/TRBV6-3	NA	NA	TRBJ1-2	TGTGCCAGCAGTTCTAGCATTACCAGGCGGAACTATGGCTACACCTTC	CASSSSITRRNYGYTF
TRBV19	NA	many	TRBJ2-6	TGTGCCAGTAGTATCCGAACGCACTCTGGGGCCAACGTCCTGACTTTC	CASSIRTHSGANVLTF
TRBV7-2	NA	NA	TRBJ1-6	TGTGCCAGCAGTCCTCGACAGGCCAATTCACCCCTCCACTTT	CASSPRQANSPLHF
TRBV30	NA	many	TRBJ2-3	TGTGCCTGGAGTGATAACGGCATCACAGATACGCAGTATTTT	CAWSDNGITDTQYF
TRBV7-3	NA	NA	TRBJ2-3	TGTGCCTGCAGCATGGGACGCGCAGATACGCAGTATTTC	CACSMGRADTQYF
TRBV6-4	NA	many	TRBJ2-2	TGTGCCAGCAGTGAAATCGCGGGGGCGCTCACCGGGGAGCTGTTTTTT	CASSEIAGALTGELFF
TRBV20-1	TRBD2	many	TRBJ2-5	TGCAGTGCTAGAGGTGGAGGTGGCGGGAGGGTCCGGGAGACCCAGTACTTC	CSARGGGGGRVRETQYF
TRBV7-7	TRBD2	NA	TRBJ2-7	TGTGCTAGCAGCCCTGTAGCGGGAAGTTACGAGCAGTACTTC	CASSPVAGSYEQYF
TRBV2	TRBD1	once	TRBJ2-5	TGTGCCAGCTGCCCCGGGACAGGGAAAGAGACCCAGTACTTC	CASCPGTGKETQYF
TRBV19	TRBD1	many	TRBJ2-3	TGTGCCAGTGGTAGGAGCGGGACAGGGGATACGCAGTATTTT	CASGRSGTGDTQYF
TRBV11-2	NA	many	TRBJ1-5	TGTGCCAGCAGCTCAACGACAGGCAATCAGCCCCAGCATTTT	CASSSTTGNQPQHF
TRBV10-3	NA	many	TRBJ2-7	TGTGCCATCAGTGGGGCGGGCGAGCAGTACTTC	CAISGAGEQYF
TRBV9	NA	many	TRBJ2-2	TGTGCCAGCAGCGTAGATTACGGGACCGGGGAGCTGTTTTTT	CASSVDYGTGELFF
TRBV12-3/TRBV12-4	NA	many	TRBJ1-6	TGTGCCAGCAGTCTAACAGGGACGGGTTCACCCCTCCACTTT	CASSLTGTGSPLHF
TRBV30	TRBD1	many	TRBJ1-6	TGTGCCTGGAGTCGGGGACAGGGAGGTTCACCCCTCCACTTT	CAWSRGQGGSPLHF
TRBV30	TRBD2	many	TRBJ2-2	TGTGCCTGGAGTACTAGCGGGGATTTTAAGAACACCGGGGAGCTGTTTTTT	CAWSTSGDFKNTGELFF
TRBV14	TRBD2	many	TRBJ2-5	TGTGCCAGCAGCCCGAACTCTCACGGGACTAGCGCCCAGTACTTC	CASSPNSHGTSAQYF
TRBV5-1	TRBD2	many	TRBJ2-1	TGCGCCAGCAGCTTGGTACTAGCGGGAACCTACAATGAGCAGTTCTTC	CASSLVLAGTYNEQFF
TRBV7-8	NA	NA	TRBJ2-2	TGTGCCAGCAGCTTAAGGGGGGGAGACACCGGGGAGCTGTTTTTT	CASSLRGGDTGELFF
TRBV6-6	NA	many	TRBJ2-2	TGTGCCAGCAGTCCCCGGGGAGGAACCGGGGAGCTGTTTTTT	CASSPRGGTGELFF
TRBV27	NA	few	TRBJ2-1	TGTGCCAGCAGTTTTACGAGGGCCTACAATGAGCAGTTCTTC	CASSFTRAYNEQFF
TRBV5-1	NA	many	TRBJ2-7	TGCGCCAGCAGGGCCGTCCTCTGGGACGAGCAGTACTTC	CASRAVLWDEQYF
TRBV20-1	NA	NA	TRBJ1-6	TGCAGTGCTAGAGTAGGAAATTTCGGTAATTCACCCCTCCACTTT	CSARVGNFGNSPLHF
TRBV5-1	TRBD2	few	TRBJ2-5	TGCGCCAGCAGCCGTGGGGGACTAGCGGGTTCCGCGGGGGTTCGAGAGACCCAGTACTTC	CASSRGGLAGSAGVRETQYF
TRBV6-5	TRBD1	NA	TRBJ1-3	TGTGCCAGCAGTTTTACAGGGGGGACTGGAAACACCATATATTTT	CASSFTGGTGNTIYF
TRBV11-3	TRBD2	many	TRBJ2-1	TGTGCCAGCAGCTATAGGACTAGCGGATACAATGAGCAGTTCTTC	CASSYRTSGYNEQFF
TRBV7-8	NA	many	TRBJ1-5	TGTGCCAGCAGCTTATCGGGACATAATAGCAATCAGCCCCAGCATTTT	CASSLSGHNSNQPQHF
TRBV5-4	TRBD2	many	TRBJ2-7	TGTGCCACTACTACGTCTAGCGGGAGGGCCCAGCAGTACTTC	CATTTSSGRAQQYF
TRBV29-1	NA	NA	TRBJ2-1	TGCAGCGTTCACAGGCGAATTAGGAGTTCTTTC	CSVHRRIRSSF
TRBV6-1	NA	many	TRBJ2-3	TGTGCCAGCAGTGCTGATTTCACAGATACGCAGTATTTT	CASSADFTDTQYF
TRBV7-2	TRBD1	many	TRBJ1-3	TGTGCCAGCAGCTCGGACAGGGGAAACACCATATATTTT	CASSSDRGNTIYF
TRBV29-1	TRBD2	NA	TRBJ2-2	TGCAGCGTTATAGCGGGAATTGGCACCGGGGAGCTGTTTTTT	CSVIAGIGTGELFF
TRBV24-1	TRBD1	NA	TRBJ2-1	TGTGCCACCAGTGACATAGACAGGGGGCTTTTGTATGAGCAGTTCTTC	CATSDIDRGLLYEQFF
TRBV3-1	NA	few	TRBJ1-1	TGTGCCAGCAGCCAGCGGACCGCTGAAGCTTTCTTT	CASSQRTAEAFF
TRBV27	TRBD1	many	TRBJ1-5	TGTGCCAGCGGAAGGCCGGGACAGGACTATCAGCCCCAGCATTTT	CASGRPGQDYQPQHF
TRBV29-1	TRBD2	many	TRBJ2-1	TGCAGCGCTGAAGCGGGGGCATACTCCTACAATGAGCAGTTCTTC	CSAEAGAYSYNEQFF
TRBV29-1	NA	many	TRBJ2-7	TGCAGCGTTGTCGGGTTGGACCTCAGCTACGAGCAGTACTTC	CSVVGLDLSYEQYF
TRBV15	TRBD1	many	TRBJ2-2	TGTGCCACCAGCAGAGATCAAGGGACAGTCACGAACACCGGGGAGCTGTTTTTT	CATSRDQGTVTNTGELFF
TRBV18	TRBD1	many	TRBJ1-2	TGTGCCAGCTCACCAGAGCAGCAGGGGGCTGACTATGGCTACACCTTC	CASSPEQQGADYGYTF
TRBV20-1	TRBD2	NA	TRBJ2-4	TGCAGTGCGCTGGCGGGAGTGGTAAACATTCAGTACTTC	CSALAGVVNIQYF
TRBV28	NA	NA	TRBJ2-3	TGTGCCAGCAGTTTACGTGCGCCAGATACGCAGTATTTT	CASSLRAPDTQYF
TRBV7-2	NA	NA	TRBJ1-1	TGTGCCAGCAGCTTAGTGCGGGGTGGGGTCGGGGGCACTGAAGCTTTCTTT	CASSLVRGGVGGTEAFF
TRBV25-1	TRBD2	NA	TRBJ2-7	TGTGCCAGCAGTTCATTAAGACTAGCGGGAGGGTCCTACTACGAGCAGTACTTC	CASSSLRLAGGSYYEQYF
TRBV27	NA	NA	TRBJ1-2	TGTGCCAGCAGTTTATCGGGGGGGCCCCTCTATGGCTACACCTTC	CASSLSGGPLYGYTF
TRBV28	NA	many	TRBJ2-7	TGTGCCAGCAGTAGATCCGGACCAACCACCCTCTACTTC	CASSRSGPTTLYF
TRBV4-2	NA	many	TRBJ2-6	TGTGCCAGCAGCCCCTCGGACCAGGACCTCGGAGCCAACGTCCTGACTTTC	CASSPSDQDLGANVLTF
TRBV5-4	NA	many	TRBJ1-2	TGTGCCAGCAGCTCGACAAGTCTGAATGGCTACACCTTC	CASSSTSLNGYTF
TRBV11-2	TRBD2	many	TRBJ2-7	TGTGCCAGCAGCCCTTGGCGGGGGGGCTCCTACGAGCAGTACTTC	CASSPWRGGSYEQYF
TRBV5-1	NA	NA	TRBJ1-1	TGCGCCAGCAGCTTGGACAGGCTGAACACTGAAGCTTTCTTT	CASSLDRLNTEAFF